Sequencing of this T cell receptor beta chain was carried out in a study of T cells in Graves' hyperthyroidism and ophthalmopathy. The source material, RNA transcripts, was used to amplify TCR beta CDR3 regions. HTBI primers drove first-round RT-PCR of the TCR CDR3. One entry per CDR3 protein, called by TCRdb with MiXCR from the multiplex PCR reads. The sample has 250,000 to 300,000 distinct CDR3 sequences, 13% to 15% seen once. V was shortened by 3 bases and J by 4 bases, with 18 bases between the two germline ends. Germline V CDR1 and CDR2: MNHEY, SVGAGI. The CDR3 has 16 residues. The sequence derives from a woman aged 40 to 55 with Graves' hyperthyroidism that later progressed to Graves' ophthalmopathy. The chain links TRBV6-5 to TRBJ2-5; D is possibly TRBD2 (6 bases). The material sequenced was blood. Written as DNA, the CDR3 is TGTGCCAGCAGTTATGGGGGTACCGGGACTCGAGAGACCCAGTACTTC. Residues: CASSYGGTGTRETQYF.